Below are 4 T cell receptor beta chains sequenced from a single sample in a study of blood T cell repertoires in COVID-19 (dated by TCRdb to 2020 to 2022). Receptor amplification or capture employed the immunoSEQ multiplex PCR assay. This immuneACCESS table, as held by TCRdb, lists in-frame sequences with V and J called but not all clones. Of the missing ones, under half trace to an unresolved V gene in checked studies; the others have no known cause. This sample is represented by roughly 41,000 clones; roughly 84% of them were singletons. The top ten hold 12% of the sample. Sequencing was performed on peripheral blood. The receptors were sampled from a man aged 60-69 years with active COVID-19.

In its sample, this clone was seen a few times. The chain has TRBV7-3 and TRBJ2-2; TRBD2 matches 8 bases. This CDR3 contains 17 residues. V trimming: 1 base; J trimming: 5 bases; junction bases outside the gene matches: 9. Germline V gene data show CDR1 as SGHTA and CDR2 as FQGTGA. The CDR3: CASSLRTGRGRTGELFF. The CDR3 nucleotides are TGTGCCAGCAGCTTAAGGACCGGGAGGGGGAGAACCGGGGAGCTGTTTTTT.

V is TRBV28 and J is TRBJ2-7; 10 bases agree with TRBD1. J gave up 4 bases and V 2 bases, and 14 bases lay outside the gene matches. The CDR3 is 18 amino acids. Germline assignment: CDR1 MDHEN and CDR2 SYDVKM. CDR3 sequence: CASSLDIALGTGEYEQYF. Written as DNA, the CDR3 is TGTGCCAGCAGTTTAGATATCGCGTTGGGGACAGGGGAATACGAGCAGTACTTC.

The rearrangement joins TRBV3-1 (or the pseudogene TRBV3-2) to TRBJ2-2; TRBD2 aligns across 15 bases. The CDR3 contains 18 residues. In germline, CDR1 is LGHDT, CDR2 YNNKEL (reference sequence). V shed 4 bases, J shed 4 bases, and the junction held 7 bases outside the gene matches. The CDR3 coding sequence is TGTGCCAGCAGCCCCAGTCTGGGACTAGCGGGAGGCACCGGGGAGCTGTTTTTT. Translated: CASSPSLGLAGGTGELFF.

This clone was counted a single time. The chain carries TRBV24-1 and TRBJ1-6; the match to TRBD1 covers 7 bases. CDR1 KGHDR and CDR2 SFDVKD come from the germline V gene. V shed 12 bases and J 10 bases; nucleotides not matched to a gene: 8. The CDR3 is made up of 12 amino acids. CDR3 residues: CAAGAGGSPLHF. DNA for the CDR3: TGTGCCGCTGGGGCAGGGGGATCACCCCTCCACTTT.